The clone carrying this T cell receptor beta chain came up a few times. The antigen remains unidentified. Semi-nested PCR with Nested Universal Primer A followed constant-region reverse priming of full-length variable regions. TCRdb re-analysed the 5' RACE reads in MiXCR, keeping a single row per CDR3 protein. Of 20,000 to 25,000 distinct CDR3 sequences listed, around 30% are singletons. Findings and caveats of the study: Tumor memory CD4+ T cell TCR gene usage clustered with blood and lymph node memory CD4+ cells and lymph node naive CD4+ cells.

V gave up 4 bases and J gave up 5 bases, with 16 bases separating them. Germline CDR1 is SGHKS and CDR2 is YYEKEE (reference sequence). This CDR3 comprises 15 residues. The receptor was derived from a female donor with breast cancer. The gene calls are TRBV5-5 and TRBJ2-1, with D unclear. Material: tumor-infiltrating naive CD4+ T cells sorted from the breast tumor. As for subset: naive CD4+ T cells, CD4+CD45RA+CD25-. CDR3 nucleotide sequence: TGTGCCAGCAGCAGCTCGTGGCTAACCAACAATGAGCAGTTCTTC. Protein sequence: CASSSSWLTNNEQFF.